This passage covers 12 T cell receptor beta chains from one sample sequenced in a study of T-cell reconstitution after alpha-beta-depleted transplantation in children. TCRbeta library preparation incorporated unique molecular identifiers. Via MiXCR, TCRdb re-called the PCR reads, giving one row per CDR3 protein. The table shows approximately 400,000 distinct CDR3 sequences, with 11% occurring only once. The sequencing here drew on PBMCs from the stem cell graft donor, taken from the stem cell graft. These receptors came from a human donor who donated a stem cell graft to a child with acute myeloid leukemia.

The rearrangement joins TRBV6-2 or TRBV6-3 to TRBJ2-1, with a tentative D call TRBD1 (6 bases). V was cut by 4 bases and J by 7 bases, with 17 bases left in between. CDR1 is MNHEY, CDR2 SVGEGT, per germline. This CDR3 has 15 residues. The CDR3 DNA reads TGTGCCAGCAGTTCCGTCCGGGACATTGGGAATGAGCAGTTCTTC. Amino acids: CASSSVRDIGNEQFF.

Ten or more counts support this clonotype. The V gene is TRBV7-2, the J gene TRBJ2-3; the match to TRBD2 covers 8 bases. V was pared by 0 bases and J by 3 bases, with 8 bases of the junction left unmatched. Germline V lookup: CDR1 SGHTA, CDR2 FQGNSA. The CDR3 covers 17 residues. The CDR3 is CASSLAGTGGATDTQYF. Here the CDR3 DNA reads TGTGCCAGCAGCTTAGCCGGTACGGGAGGGGCAACAGATACGCAGTATTTT. Drawing the rest from reference TRBV7-2 and TRBJ2-3, the complete variable domain is GAGVSQSPSNKVTEKGKDVELRCDPISGHTALYWYRQSLGQGLEFLIYFQGNSAPDKSGLPSDRFSAERTGGSVSTLTIQRTQQEDSAVYLCASSLAGTGGATDTQYFGPGTRLTVL.

The V call is TRBV4-1, the J call TRBJ2-7; D may match TRBD1 or TRBD2 (6 bases each). This CDR3 contains 17 residues. Germline V gives CDR1 MGHRA, CDR2 YSYEKL. V gave up 0 bases and J gave up 11 bases, with 26 bases separating them. Here the CDR3 reads CASSQEGGGYGSYVEYF. CDR3 DNA sequence: TGCGCCAGCAGCCAAGAGGGGGGCGGCTACGGGTCCTACGTTGAGTACTTC.

This clonotype was observed a handful of times. CDR3 in amino acids: CASSYSGTGNEKLFF. DNA for the CDR3: TGTGCCAGCAGTTACTCCGGGACAGGGAATGAAAAACTGTTTTTT. The genes are TRBV6-5 and TRBJ1-4, with TRBD1 matching 9 bases. CDR1 and CDR2 (germline): MNHEY, SVGAGI. CDR3 length: 15 amino acids. Losses at the gene ends were 0 bases for V and 5 bases for J; bases not matched to a gene: 1.

This clonotype was detected only a few times. The chain recombines TRBV10-3 with TRBJ1-1; no clear D. V gave up 3 bases and J gave up 5 bases, with 7 bases separating them. The CDR3 length is 12 residues. The germline V gene encodes CDR1 ENHRY and CDR2 SYGVKD. CDR3 residues: CAISETKTEAFF. CDR3 bases: TGTGCCATCAGTGAAACTAAAACTGAAGCTTTCTTT.

This clonotype was seen a few times. V is TRBV7-2 and J is TRBJ2-1, with TRBD2 matching over 7 bases. V shed 2 bases, J shed 2 bases, and the junction held 3 bases outside the gene matches. CDR1 is SGHTA and CDR2 is FQGNSA in the germline V gene. This CDR3 spans 15 amino acids. CDR3 nucleotides: TGTGCCAGCAGCTTAACTAGCGACGCCTACAATGAGCAGTTCTTC. This translates into CASSLTSDAYNEQFF.

This rearrangement joins TRBV11-2 to TRBJ2-3, with TRBD2 matching over 10 bases. The V and J ends lost 5 bases and 5 bases, in that order; junction bases with no gene match: 10. CDR3 length equals 16 residues. The V gene's germline CDR1 is SGHAT and CDR2 FQNNGV. CDR3 protein: CASSGLKRGGVDTQYF. DNA of the CDR3: TGTGCCAGCAGCGGACTTAAGCGGGGGGGCGTAGATACGCAGTATTTT.

This clonotype has a handful of counts. The chain is built from TRBV6-1 and TRBJ2-5, with 9 bases fitting TRBD2. CDR3 size: 13 residues. V shed 7 bases, J shed 4 bases, and the junction held 4 bases outside the gene matches. Germline V gene sequence: CDR1 MNHNS, CDR2 SASEGT. This CDR3 reads CASTQLAGETQYF. The CDR3 coding sequence is TGTGCCAGCACCCAACTAGCGGGAGAGACCCAGTACTTC.

The table lists this clonotype with many counts. The CDR3 loop reads CASSFNRGNEQYF. The CDR3 DNA sequence: TGCGCCAGCAGCTTCAACAGGGGAAACGAGCAGTACTTC. V usage is TRBV5-1 and J usage is TRBJ2-7; the match to TRBD1 covers 7 bases. The CDR3 runs 13 residues. CDR1 SGHRS and CDR2 YFSETQ come from the germline V gene. V lost 2 bases and J lost 5; bases outside the gene matches: 4.

In its sample, this clonotype was seen a few times. V usage is TRBV27 and J usage is TRBJ2-1; 7 nucleotides match TRBD2. With 7 bases clipped from V and 3 bases from J, the junction kept 6 bases outside the gene matches. The CDR3 totals 14 residues. The germline gives CDR1 MNHEY, CDR2 SMNVEV (reference sequence). The CDR3 loop reads CASTPSGDYNEQFF. The CDR3, as DNA: TGTGCCAGCACCCCTAGCGGAGACTACAATGAGCAGTTCTTC.

With respect to this clonotype: Germline and junction disagree at one end, which may indicate a read error. This chain joins TRBV5-1 and TRBJ2-2, with D possibly being TRBD1 (7 bases). Germline loops: CDR1 SGHRS, CDR2 YFSETQ. This CDR3 contains 15 residues. The CDR3 nucleotides read TGCGCCGGCAGCTCCCAGGGGGGAAACACCGGGGAGCTGTTTTTT. Its protein is CAGSSQGGNTGELFF.

J is TRBJ2-1 and V is TRBV20-1, with a weak D call TRBD2 (5 bases). V was cut by 5 bases and J by 8 bases, with 10 bases left in between. The CDR3 length is 11 residues. The germline CDR1 and CDR2 sequences are DFQATT and SNEGSKA (reference sequence). In DNA form, the CDR3 reads TGCAGTGCTCCCGGGATGGATGAGCAGTTCTTC. Translating gives CSAPGMDEQFF.